This entry lists 8 T cell receptor beta chains sequenced from one sample in a study of blood T cell repertoires in COVID-19 (dated by TCRdb to about 2020). Libraries were prepared through the immunoSEQ multiplex PCR assay. TCRdb provides this immuneACCESS table in a form limited to in-frame rearrangements. Some clones are lacking; in checked studies, under half of them reflect an unresolved V gene, and why the rest are absent is not known. This sample gives about 200,000 clones in total; roughly 88% of them show up just once. The ten biggest clones cover around 6% of the sample. The sequenced sample was PBMCs or T cells enriched from blood (not recorded which). The receptor set was obtained from a man in his forties with acute COVID-19.

In DNA form, the CDR3 reads TGTGCCTTAAAGATTAGGAGGGTCTACGAGCAGTACTTC. Translating it yields CALKIRRVYEQYF. The genes are TRBV30 and TRBJ2-7; D perhaps matches TRBD2 (6 bases). The CDR3 has 13 residues. The V and J ends lost 7 bases and 3 bases respectively, with 16 bases between them. The V gene's germline CDR1 is GTSNPN and CDR2 SVGIG (reference sequence).

V gene TRBV5-1 combines with J gene TRBJ2-7; TRBD1 matches at 7 bases. Germline V CDR1 and CDR2: SGHRS, YFSETQ. The CDR3 has 15 residues. After removal of 6 bases from V and 3 bases from J, the junction contained 12 bases not matched to a gene. This CDR3 is CASKPSMTGSYEQYF. The CDR3 bases are TGCGCCAGCAAGCCCTCAATGACAGGGAGCTACGAGCAGTACTTC. The full variable domain, its missing parts supplied by reference TRBV5-1 and TRBJ2-7, is KAGVTQTPRYLIKTRGQQVTLSCSPISGHRSVSWYQQTPGQGLQFLFEYFSETQRNKGNFPGRFSGRQFSNSRSEMNVSTLELGDSALYLCASKPSMTGSYEQYFGPGTRLTVT.

The chain is built from TRBV2 and TRBJ2-5; D not resolved. Germline-derived CDR1 and CDR2 are SNHLY and FYNNEI. The CDR3 is 15 residues long. The V end was cut by 2 bases, the J end by 0 bases, with 10 bases between. The CDR3 sequence: CASSEFLQDQETQYF. The CDR3 nucleotides read TGTGCCAGCAGTGAATTTCTGCAGGACCAAGAGACCCAGTACTTC. Full variable domain (missing parts from reference TRBV2 and TRBJ2-5): EPEVTQTPSHQVTQMGQEVILRCVPISNHLYFYWYRQILGQKVEFLVSFYNNEISEKSEIFDDQFSVERPDGSNFTLKIRSTKLEDSAMYFCASSEFLQDQETQYFGPGTRLLVL.

The CDR3 reads CASSAGGSSYEQYF. The CDR3 nucleotides read TGTGCCAGCAGCGCGGGGGGGAGCTCCTACGAGCAGTACTTC. The genes are TRBV28 and TRBJ2-7, with TRBD2 matching 9 bases. The CDR3 sequence is 14 residues long. J lost 0 bases, V lost 6 bases, and 3 bases had no gene match. CDR1 and CDR2 from the germline V gene are MDHEN and SYDVKM.

The chain has TRBV30 and TRBJ2-7; 12 bases match TRBD1. V lost 0 bases to trimming and J lost 6 bases; unmatched junction nucleotides: 9. In germline, CDR1 is GTSNPN, CDR2 SVGIG (reference sequence). CDR3 size: 16 residues. CDR3 region: CAWSVSTGTGGTEQYF. The CDR3 DNA reads TGTGCCTGGAGTGTCAGCACCGGGACAGGGGGCACCGAGCAGTACTTC.

The V and J genes are TRBV7-3 and TRBJ2-2; D gene unclear. The CDR3 has 16 residues. The germline V gene encodes CDR1 SGHTA and CDR2 FQGTGA. The V end was cut by 1 base, the J end by 0 bases, with 9 bases between. The CDR3 here is CASSLMAGPNTGELFF. The CDR3, as DNA: TGTGCCAGCAGCTTAATGGCAGGCCCGAACACCGGGGAGCTGTTTTTT.

The chain combines TRBV5-6 with TRBJ1-1; D is uncertain. V dropped 7 bases and J dropped 6 bases, with 19 bases sitting between them. The germline CDR1 and CDR2 sequences are SGHDT and YYEEEE. The CDR3 is 14 residues long. CDR3 sequence: CASEARGARAEAFF. DNA of the CDR3: TGTGCCAGCGAAGCCCGAGGAGCGAGGGCTGAAGCTTTCTTT.

The chain recombines TRBV28 with TRBJ1-2, with TRBD1 as a possible D gene (6 bases). CDR3 length: 10 amino acids. In germline, CDR1 is MDHEN, CDR2 SYDVKM. Trimming took 10 bases from V and 6 from J, leaving 9 bases between them. The CDR3 nucleotides read TGTGCCACAAGGGACAATGGCTACACCTTC. It specifies CATRDNGYTF.